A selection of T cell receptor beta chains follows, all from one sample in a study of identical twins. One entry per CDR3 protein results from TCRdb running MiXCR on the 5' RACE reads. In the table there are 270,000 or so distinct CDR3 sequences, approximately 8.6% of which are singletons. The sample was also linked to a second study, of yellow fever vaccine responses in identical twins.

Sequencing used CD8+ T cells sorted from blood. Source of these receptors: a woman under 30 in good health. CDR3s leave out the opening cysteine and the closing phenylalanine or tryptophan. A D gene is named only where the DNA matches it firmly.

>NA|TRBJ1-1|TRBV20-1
SALGWGSPEAF
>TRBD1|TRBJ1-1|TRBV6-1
ASSQDRGQVTEAF
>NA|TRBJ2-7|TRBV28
ASSSGSDYYEQY
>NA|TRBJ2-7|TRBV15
ATSTGNEQY
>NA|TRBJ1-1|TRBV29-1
SVDSEGTEAF
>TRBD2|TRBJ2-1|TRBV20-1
SANSPSGGDYNEQF
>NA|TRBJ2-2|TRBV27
ASSLSKNTGELF
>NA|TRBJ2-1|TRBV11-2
ASSLDPEGVREQF
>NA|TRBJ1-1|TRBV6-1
ASSLTGRAETEAF
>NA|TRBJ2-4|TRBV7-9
ASSTDILAKNIQY
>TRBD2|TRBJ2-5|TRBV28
ASSSLLATTQY
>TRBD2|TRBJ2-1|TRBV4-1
ASSGAGTSRDEQF
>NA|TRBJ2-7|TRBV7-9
ASSRPLGPAEQY
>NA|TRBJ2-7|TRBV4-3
ASSQDQGHEQY
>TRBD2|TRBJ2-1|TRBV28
ASKLAGGYNEQF
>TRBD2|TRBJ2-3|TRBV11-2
ASSLEPGLAGETSTDTQY
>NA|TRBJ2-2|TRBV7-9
ASRPGELF
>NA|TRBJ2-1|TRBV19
ASSIAGVHGEQF
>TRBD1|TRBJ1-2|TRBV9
ASSVPATGTANYGYT
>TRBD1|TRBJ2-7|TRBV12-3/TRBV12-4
ASSLVGTAYYEQY
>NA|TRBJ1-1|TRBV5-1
ASSLDPELNTEAF
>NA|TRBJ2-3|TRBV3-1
ASSPEAAEGADTQY
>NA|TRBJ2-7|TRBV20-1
SVEDRTTYEQY
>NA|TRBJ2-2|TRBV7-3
ASSLETNTGELF
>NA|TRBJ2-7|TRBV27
ASSWGKYYEQY
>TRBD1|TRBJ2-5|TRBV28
ASRDTGGGVLETQY
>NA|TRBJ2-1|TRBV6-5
ASSYVGPDNEQF
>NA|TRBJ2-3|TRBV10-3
AISEWIGTDTQY
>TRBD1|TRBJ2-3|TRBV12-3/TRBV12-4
ASSLRPGTGKIDTQY
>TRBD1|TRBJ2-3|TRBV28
ASSLWGRGTDTQY
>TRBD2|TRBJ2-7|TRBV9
ASSPRGAGWYEQY
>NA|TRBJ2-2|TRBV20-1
SVGGGELF
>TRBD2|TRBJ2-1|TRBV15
ATSRGHIGLDNEQF
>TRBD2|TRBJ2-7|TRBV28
ASRGLADPLYEQY
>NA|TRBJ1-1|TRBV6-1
ASSILGGGTEAF
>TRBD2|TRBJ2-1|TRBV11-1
ASSQNLAGEYEQF
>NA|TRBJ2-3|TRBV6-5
ASSYLAQDPDTQY
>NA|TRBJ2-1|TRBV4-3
ASSQDRSVSSYNEQF
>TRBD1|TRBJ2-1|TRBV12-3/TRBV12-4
ATTLDRVNNEQF
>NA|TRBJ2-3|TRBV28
ASSLGDSTDTQY
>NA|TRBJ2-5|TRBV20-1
SARISGSVGETQY
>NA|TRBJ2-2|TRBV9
ASSAIRDGGAGELF
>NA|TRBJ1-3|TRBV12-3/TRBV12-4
ASSPGRNSGNTIY
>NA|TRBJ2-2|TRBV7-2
ASSTAMTGELF
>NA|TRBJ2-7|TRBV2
ASSEGIPYEQY
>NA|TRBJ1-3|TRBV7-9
ASATTAAGNTIY
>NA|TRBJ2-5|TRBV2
ASSVTVAANQETQY
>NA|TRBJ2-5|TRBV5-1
ASSLATLGETQY
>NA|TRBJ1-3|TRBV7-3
ASSLGNGNTIY
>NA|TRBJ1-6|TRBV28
ASSPRLINSPLH
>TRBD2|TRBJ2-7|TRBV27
ASMGGYEQY
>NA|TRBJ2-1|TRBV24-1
ATVGGTSYNEQF